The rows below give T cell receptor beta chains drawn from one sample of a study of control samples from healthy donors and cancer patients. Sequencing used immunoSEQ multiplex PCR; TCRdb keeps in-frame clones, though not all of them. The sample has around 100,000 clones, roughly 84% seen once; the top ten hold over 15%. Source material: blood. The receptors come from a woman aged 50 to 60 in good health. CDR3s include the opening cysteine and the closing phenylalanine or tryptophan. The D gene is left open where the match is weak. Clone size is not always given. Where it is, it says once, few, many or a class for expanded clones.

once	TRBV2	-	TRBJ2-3	TGTGCCAGCATTGATACAGTCCCTAGCACAGATACGCAGTATTTT	CASIDTVPSTDTQYF
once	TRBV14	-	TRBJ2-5	TGTGCCAGCAGCCGGACCCTCGGGAGCGGCGCACGGACCCAGTACTTC	CASSRTLGSGARTQYF
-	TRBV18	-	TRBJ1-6	TGTGCCAGCTCACCAATGACAAGGGGGAGCTCCTATAATTCACCCCTCCACTTT	CASSPMTRGSSYNSPLHF
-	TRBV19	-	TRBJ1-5	TGTGCCAGTAGGGACCCGGGACGGGGAGTACCCCAGCATTTT	CASRDPGRGVPQHF
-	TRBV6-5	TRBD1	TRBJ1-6	TGTGCCAGCAGTTTGCAGGGGGGGAATTCACCCCTCCACTTT	CASSLQGGNSPLHF
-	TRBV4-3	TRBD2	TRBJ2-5	TGCGCCAGCAGCCGACTTAGCGGGGAGACCCAGTACTTC	CASSRLSGETQYF
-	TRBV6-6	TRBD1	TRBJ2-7	TGTGCCAGCAGTCAGGGCCTCGGGACAGGGGAAGGCGAGCAGTACTTC	CASSQGLGTGEGEQYF
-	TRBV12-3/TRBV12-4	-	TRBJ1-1	TGTGCCAGCAGTGACAGAAGCACTGAAGCTTTCTTT	CASSDRSTEAFF
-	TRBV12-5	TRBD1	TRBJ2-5	TGTGCTAGTGGCTCGGGACAGCAAGAGACCCAGTACTTC	CASGSGQQETQYF
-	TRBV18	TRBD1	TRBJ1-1	TGTGCCAGCTCACAACTAGGACAGGGGGAAACTGAAGCTTTCTTT	CASSQLGQGETEAFF
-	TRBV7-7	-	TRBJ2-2	TGTGCCAGCAGCTCAACCGGGGACGGGGAGCTGTTTTTT	CASSSTGDGELFF
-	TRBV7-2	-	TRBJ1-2	TGTGCCAGCAGCTCGGACGGGGACTATGGCTACACCTTC	CASSSDGDYGYTF
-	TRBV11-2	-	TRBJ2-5	TGTGCCAGCAGCTTACACTCCCAAGAGACCCAGTACTTC	CASSLHSQETQYF
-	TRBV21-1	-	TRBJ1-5	TGTGCCAGCAGACTAGATAGGGTTTTGGATCAGCCCCAGCATTTT	CASRLDRVLDQPQHF
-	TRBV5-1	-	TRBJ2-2	TGCGCCAGCAGCTTGTTGGCAGGGGTCAACACCGGGGAGCTGTTTTTT	CASSLLAGVNTGELFF
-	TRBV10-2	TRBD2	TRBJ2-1	TGCGCCAGCTCAGTGGTAGCGGGGGGAAGTGAGCAGTTCTTC	CASSVVAGGSEQFF
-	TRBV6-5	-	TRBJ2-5	TGTGCCAGCAGGGGACTCGAAGAGACCCAGTACTTC	CASRGLEETQYF
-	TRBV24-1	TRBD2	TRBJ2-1	TGTGCCACCAGTGTCGGGGGGTCCTACAATGAGCAGTTCTTC	CATSVGGSYNEQFF
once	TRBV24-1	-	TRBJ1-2	TGTGCCACCAGTGATTTAAGAGCCGGGGGCTACACCTTC	CATSDLRAGGYTF
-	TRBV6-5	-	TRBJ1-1	TGTGCCAGCAGTTACCGTGGGGCGGGGGGCACTGAAGCTTTCTTT	CASSYRGAGGTEAFF
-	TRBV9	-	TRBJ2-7	TGTGCCAGCACCGAAGAGGCCCAACAGGGCCCCTCGGGGGAGCAGTACTTC	CASTEEAQQGPSGEQYF
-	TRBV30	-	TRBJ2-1	TGTGCCTGGAGTGATGGAGCGGTAACCTACAATGAGCAGTTCTTC	CAWSDGAVTYNEQFF
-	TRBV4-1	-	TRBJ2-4	TGCGCCAGCAGGGCTCCAGAGGCCAAAAACATTCAGTACTTC	CASRAPEAKNIQYF
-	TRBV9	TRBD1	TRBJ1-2	TGTGCCAGCAGCGCCCAATACAGGGGGTTCTATGGCTACACCTTC	CASSAQYRGFYGYTF
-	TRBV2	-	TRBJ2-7	TGTGCCAGCAGTGGGATGTTGAGCTACGAGCAGTACTTC	CASSGMLSYEQYF
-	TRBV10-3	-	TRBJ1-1	TGTGCCATCAGGGGGGTGAACACTGAAGCTTTCTTT	CAIRGVNTEAFF
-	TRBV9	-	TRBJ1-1	TGTGCCAGCAGCGGACCGATTGAAGCTTTCTTT	CASSGPIEAFF
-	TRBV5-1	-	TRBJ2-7	TGCGCCAGCAGCGTCCGTACCCCCTACGAGCAGTACTTC	CASSVRTPYEQYF
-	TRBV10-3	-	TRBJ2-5	TGTGCCATCAGCCACCCGGACGGGGGAGAAGAGACCCAGTACTTC	CAISHPDGGEETQYF
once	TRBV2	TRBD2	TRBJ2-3	TGTGCCAGCAGAGGAAGCGGGGGGGCAGCAGATACGCAGTATTTT	CASRGSGGAADTQYF
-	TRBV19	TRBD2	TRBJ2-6	TGTGCCAGTAGTATCGAGATGGGACTAGCGGGTTACGGGGCCAACGTCCTGACTTTC	CASSIEMGLAGYGANVLTF
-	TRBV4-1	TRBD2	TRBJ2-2	TGCGCCAGCACCCGGGGGACTAGCGCGACGCGCTTGAACACCGGGGAGCTGTTTTTT	CASTRGTSATRLNTGELFF
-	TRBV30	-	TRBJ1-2	TGTGCCTGGAGTGGACAAGGCTATGGCTACACCTTC	CAWSGQGYGYTF
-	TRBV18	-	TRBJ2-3	TGTGCCAGCTCACCAGGGGGGGCCCGCACAGATACGCAGTATTTT	CASSPGGARTDTQYF
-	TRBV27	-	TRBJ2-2	TGTGCCACCACGGGGGGCGGCAGGGAGCTGTTTTTT	CATTGGGRELFF
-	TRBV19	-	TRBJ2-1	TGTGCCAGTGTCCCTCGGGGAGAATACAATGAGCAGTTCTTC	CASVPRGEYNEQFF
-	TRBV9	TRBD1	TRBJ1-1	TGTGCCAGCAGCGGGGACAGTGGAACTGAAGCTTTCTTT	CASSGDSGTEAFF
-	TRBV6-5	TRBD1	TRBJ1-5	TGTGCCTGCCTCTCGACAGGGCTAGGCAATCAGCCCCAGCATTTT	CACLSTGLGNQPQHF
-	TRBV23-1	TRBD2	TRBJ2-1	TGCGCCAGCAGCAACTCAACGACTAGCGGGATGAAGAATGAGCAGTTCTTC	CASSNSTTSGMKNEQFF
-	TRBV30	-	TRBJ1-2	TGTGCCTGGAGCTGGGGGGCTCTGGCCTATGGCTACACCTTC	CAWSWGALAYGYTF
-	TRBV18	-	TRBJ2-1	TGTGCCAGCTCACCACCAGCTACCAATGAGCAGTTCTTC	CASSPPATNEQFF
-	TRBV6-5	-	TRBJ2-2	TGTGCCAGCGCACCTCGTTGGTTTAACACCGGGGAGCTGTTTTTT	CASAPRWFNTGELFF
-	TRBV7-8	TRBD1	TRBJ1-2	TGTGCCAGCAGCTTAGCGGGGGCAGGGGGCGTCTACACCTTC	CASSLAGAGGVYTF
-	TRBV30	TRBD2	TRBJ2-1	TGTGCCTGGAGTTCAGGGGGGTATAGCGGGAGGGGACTTGAGCAGTTCTTC	CAWSSGGYSGRGLEQFF
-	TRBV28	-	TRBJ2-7	TGTGCCAGCAGTTCCTTTAGGAGCTCCTACGAGCAGTACTTC	CASSSFRSSYEQYF
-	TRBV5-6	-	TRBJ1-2	TGTGCCAGCAGCCCTCATGCGTACGACTACACCTTC	CASSPHAYDYTF
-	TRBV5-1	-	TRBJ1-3	TGCGCCAGCAGCACGGGGACCGCCGCGGACACCATATATTTT	CASSTGTAADTIYF
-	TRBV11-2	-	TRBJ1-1	TGTGCCAGCAGCTTTACAGAGTCCCTTGAAGCTTTCTTT	CASSFTESLEAFF
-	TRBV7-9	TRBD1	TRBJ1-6	TGTGCCACTTCCCAGGGGGATTCTGGGAATTCACCCCTCCACTTT	CATSQGDSGNSPLHF
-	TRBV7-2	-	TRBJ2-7	TGTGCCAGCAGCTTAGCGCCCGGGGACGAGCAGTACTTC	CASSLAPGDEQYF
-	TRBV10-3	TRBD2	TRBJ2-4	TGTGCCATCAGTGAGTGGGAGGCGGGAGTAGCCAAAAACATTCAGTACTTC	CAISEWEAGVAKNIQYF
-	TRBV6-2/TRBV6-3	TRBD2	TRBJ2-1	TGTGCCAGCAGTCCCCGACTAGCGGGAGGAGGAAATGAGCAGTTCTTC	CASSPRLAGGGNEQFF
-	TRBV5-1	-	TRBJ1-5	TGCGCCAGCAGCCTTCGGTCCAAGCAGCCCCAGCATTTT	CASSLRSKQPQHF
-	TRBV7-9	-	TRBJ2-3	TGTGCCAGCAGCTTAGCCGGGGGAAAGCACGCAGATACGCAGTATTTT	CASSLAGGKHADTQYF